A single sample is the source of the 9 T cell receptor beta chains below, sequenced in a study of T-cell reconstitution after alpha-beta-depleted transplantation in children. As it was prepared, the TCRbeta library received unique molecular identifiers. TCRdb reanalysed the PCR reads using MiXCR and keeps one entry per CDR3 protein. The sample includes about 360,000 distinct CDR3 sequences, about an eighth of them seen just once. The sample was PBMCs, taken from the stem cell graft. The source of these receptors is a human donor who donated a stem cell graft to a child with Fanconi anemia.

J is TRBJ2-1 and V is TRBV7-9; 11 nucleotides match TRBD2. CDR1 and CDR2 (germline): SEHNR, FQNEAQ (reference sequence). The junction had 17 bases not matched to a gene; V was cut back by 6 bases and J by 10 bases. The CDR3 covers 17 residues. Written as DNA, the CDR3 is TGTGCCAGCAGAGGGACTCCCGGGACTAGCGGCCTATGGGAGCAGTTCTTC. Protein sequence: CASRGTPGTSGLWEQFF.

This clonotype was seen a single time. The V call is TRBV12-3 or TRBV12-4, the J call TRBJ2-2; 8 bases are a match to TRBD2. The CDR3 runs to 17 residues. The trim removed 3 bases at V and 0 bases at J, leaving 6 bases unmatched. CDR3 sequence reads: CASSFVSGVPNTGELFF. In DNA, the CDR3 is TGTGCCAGCAGTTTTGTTAGCGGGGTACCGAACACCGGGGAGCTGTTTTTT.

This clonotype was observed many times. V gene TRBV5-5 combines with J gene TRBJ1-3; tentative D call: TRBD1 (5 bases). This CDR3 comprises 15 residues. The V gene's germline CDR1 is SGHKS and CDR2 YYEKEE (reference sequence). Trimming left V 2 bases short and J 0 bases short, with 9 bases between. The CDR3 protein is CASSFRVSSGNTIYF. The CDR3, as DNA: TGTGCCAGCAGCTTCAGGGTGTCCTCTGGAAACACCATATATTTT.

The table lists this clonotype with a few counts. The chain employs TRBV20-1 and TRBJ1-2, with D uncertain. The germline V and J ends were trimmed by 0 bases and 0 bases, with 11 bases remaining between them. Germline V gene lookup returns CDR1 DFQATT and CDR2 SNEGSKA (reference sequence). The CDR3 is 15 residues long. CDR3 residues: CSARDIVGSNYGYTF. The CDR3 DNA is TGCAGTGCTAGAGATATAGTAGGGTCTAACTATGGCTACACCTTC.

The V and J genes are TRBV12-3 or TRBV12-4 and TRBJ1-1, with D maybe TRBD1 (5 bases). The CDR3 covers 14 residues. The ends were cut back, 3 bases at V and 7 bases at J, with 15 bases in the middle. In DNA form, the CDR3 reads TGTGCCAGCAGTTTTCTTATGGGGCGGGGTGAAGCTTTCTTT. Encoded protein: CASSFLMGRGEAFF.

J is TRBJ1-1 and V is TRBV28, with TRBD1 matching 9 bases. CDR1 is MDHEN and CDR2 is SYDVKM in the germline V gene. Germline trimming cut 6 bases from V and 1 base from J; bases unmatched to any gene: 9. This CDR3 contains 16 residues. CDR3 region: CASRQTGGVRNTEAFF. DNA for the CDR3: TGTGCCAGCAGGCAGACAGGGGGGGTACGGAACACTGAAGCTTTCTTT.

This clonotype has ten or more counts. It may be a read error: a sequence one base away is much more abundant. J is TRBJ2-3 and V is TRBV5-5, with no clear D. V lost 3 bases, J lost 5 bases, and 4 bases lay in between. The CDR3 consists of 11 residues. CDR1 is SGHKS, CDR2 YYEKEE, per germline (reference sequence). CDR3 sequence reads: CASSSGDTQYF. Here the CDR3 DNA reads TGTGCCAGCAGCTCCGGAGATACGCAGTATTTT.

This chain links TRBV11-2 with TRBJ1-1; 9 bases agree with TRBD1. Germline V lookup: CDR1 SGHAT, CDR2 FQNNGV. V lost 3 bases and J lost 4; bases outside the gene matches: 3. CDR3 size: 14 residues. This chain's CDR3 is CASSFQQGATEAFF. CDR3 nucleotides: TGTGCCAGCAGCTTCCAACAGGGGGCCACTGAAGCTTTCTTT.

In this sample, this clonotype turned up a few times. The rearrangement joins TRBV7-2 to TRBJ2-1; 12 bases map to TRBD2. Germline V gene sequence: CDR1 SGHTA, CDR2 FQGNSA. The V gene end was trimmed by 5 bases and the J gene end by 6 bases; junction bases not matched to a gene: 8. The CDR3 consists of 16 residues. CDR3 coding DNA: TGTGCCAGCAGCCCTCCGACTAGCGGGGGCTTCAATGAGCAGTTCTTC. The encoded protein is CASSPPTSGGFNEQFF.